Listed below are T cell receptor beta chains from one sample, sequenced in a study of cytomegalovirus exposure and HLA in healthy donors. The data were produced by immunoSEQ multiplex PCR, yet TCRdb's version contains in-frame clones alone and is incomplete. This table holds 85,000 to 100,000 clones, 79% found once. Sequences were obtained from PBMCs. These receptor sequences come from a male donor in good health and CMV-seropositive. Both conserved end residues are part of each CDR3. Each record gives: V gene, J gene, CDR3 protein.

V gene: TRBV6-1
J gene: TRBJ1-1
CDR3 protein: CASEGQGLMNTEAFF

V gene: TRBV27
J gene: TRBJ1-1
CDR3 protein: CASSYRGGEAFF

V gene: TRBV5-1
J gene: TRBJ2-7
CDR3 protein: CASRTTGGSDEQYF

V gene: TRBV5-8
J gene: TRBJ1-1
CDR3 protein: CASSDRQLLNTEAFF

V gene: TRBV18
J gene: TRBJ2-1
CDR3 protein: CASSAQRGNNEQFF

V gene: TRBV9
J gene: TRBJ1-6
CDR3 protein: CASSPVRGQGASPLHF

V gene: TRBV7-6
J gene: TRBJ2-2
CDR3 protein: CASSKSTGEHTGELFF

V gene: TRBV5-1
J gene: TRBJ1-1
CDR3 protein: CASSSGGTANTEAFF

V gene: TRBV5-5
J gene: TRBJ1-2
CDR3 protein: CASSLSGEYGYTF

V gene: TRBV6-5
J gene: TRBJ1-2
CDR3 protein: CASSYQSGGDYGYTF

V gene: TRBV25-1
J gene: TRBJ1-1
CDR3 protein: CASSVTGEGLTEAFF

V gene: TRBV7-9
J gene: TRBJ1-2
CDR3 protein: CASSGRQDPYGYTF

V gene: TRBV5-1
J gene: TRBJ2-1
CDR3 protein: CASSLEGRYNEQFF

V gene: TRBV29-1
J gene: TRBJ2-2
CDR3 protein: CSVDGQRNTGELFF

V gene: TRBV7-9
J gene: TRBJ1-2
CDR3 protein: CASSFPRGQGGYTF